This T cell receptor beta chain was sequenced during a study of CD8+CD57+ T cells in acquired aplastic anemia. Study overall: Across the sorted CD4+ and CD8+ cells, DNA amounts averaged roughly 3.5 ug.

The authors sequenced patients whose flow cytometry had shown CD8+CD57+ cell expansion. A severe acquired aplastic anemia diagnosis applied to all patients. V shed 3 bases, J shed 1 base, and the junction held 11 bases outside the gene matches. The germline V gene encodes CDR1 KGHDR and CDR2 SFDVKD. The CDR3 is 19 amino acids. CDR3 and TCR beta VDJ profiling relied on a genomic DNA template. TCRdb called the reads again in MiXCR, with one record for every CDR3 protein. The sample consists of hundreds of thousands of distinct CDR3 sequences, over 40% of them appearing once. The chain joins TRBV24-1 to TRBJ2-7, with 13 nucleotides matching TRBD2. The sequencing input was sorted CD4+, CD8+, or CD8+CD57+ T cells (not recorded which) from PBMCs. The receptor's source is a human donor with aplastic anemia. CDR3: CATSDVSGTSGDLSYEQYF. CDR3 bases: TGTGCCACCAGTGATGTCTCCGGGACTAGCGGGGACTTATCCTACGAGCAGTACTTC.